Listed below are T cell receptor beta chains from one sample, sequenced in a study of graft-versus-host responses after intestinal transplantation. The method was immunoSEQ multiplex PCR; TCRdb's version includes in-frame clones alone and lacks a portion of them. The table records 25,000 to 35,000 clones, about 85% of them present only once. Source: PBMCs, taken about 420 days after intestinal transplantation. The receptor set was obtained from a human patient who received an intestinal transplant, so some T cells may come from the graft donor. CDR3s include the opening cysteine and the closing phenylalanine or tryptophan. D genes are given only for firm matches. A clone size is listed for some rows: how often the clone was seen (once, few, many), or a class if it is expanded.

clone size	J gene	V gene	D gene	CDR3 protein	CDR3 DNA
NA	TRBJ2-1	TRBV30	NA	CAWRAGMYNEQFF	TGTGCCTGGAGGGCCGGGATGTACAATGAGCAGTTCTTC
NA	TRBJ2-7	TRBV7-2	TRBD2	CASSPTSGGSYEQYF	TGTGCCAGCAGCCCGACGAGCGGGGGATCCTACGAGCAGTACTTC
NA	TRBJ1-2	TRBV9	NA	CASSVGAGPKGYTF	TGTGCCAGCAGCGTAGGGGCAGGGCCGAAAGGCTACACCTTC
NA	TRBJ2-2	TRBV5-1	NA	CASSQYPDANTGELFF	TGCGCCAGCAGCCAGTACCCTGACGCGAACACCGGGGAGCTGTTTTTT
NA	TRBJ1-2	TRBV10-3	NA	CAIFGQSYGYTF	TGTGCCATCTTCGGCCAGAGCTATGGCTACACCTTC
NA	TRBJ1-1	TRBV6-5	NA	CASSSDSEAFF	TGTGCCAGCAGTTCGGACAGCGAAGCTTTCTTT
NA	TRBJ2-7	TRBV11-2	NA	CASSLALSSGQYF	TGTGCCAGCAGCTTAGCTCTCTCGAGCGGGCAGTACTTC
few	TRBJ1-1	TRBV5-6	NA	CASSSPQSGTRNTEAFF	TGTGCCAGCAGCTCGCCTCAGTCAGGAACCCGGAACACTGAAGCTTTCTTT
NA	TRBJ1-6	TRBV6-6	NA	CASSCSGAATHSPLHF	TGTGCCAGCAGTTGCTCAGGGGCAGCTACCCATTCACCCCTCCACTTT
NA	TRBJ2-2	TRBV7-9	NA	CASSPQHPDQNTGELFF	TGTGCCAGCAGCCCCCAACACCCGGACCAGAACACCGGGGAGCTGTTTTTT
once	TRBJ2-4	TRBV6-6	NA	CASSLEQGPRNIQYF	TGTGCCAGCAGTTTAGAACAGGGTCCCAGAAACATTCAGTACTTC
NA	TRBJ2-3	TRBV4-3	TRBD1	CASSQDGTVPDTQYF	TGCGCCAGCAGCCAGGATGGGACAGTACCAGATACGCAGTATTTT
NA	TRBJ1-4	TRBV29-1	NA	CSVPQGRAPNEKLFF	TGCAGCGTCCCACAGGGTAGGGCCCCTAATGAAAAACTGTTTTTT
NA	TRBJ1-6	TRBV11-2	NA	CASSSLALHF	TGTGCCAGCAGCTCTTTAGCCCTCCACTTT
NA	TRBJ1-1	TRBV5-1	NA	CASRQLNTEAFF	TGCGCCAGCAGACAGTTGAACACTGAAGCTTTCTTT
NA	TRBJ2-3	TRBV29-1	TRBD2	CSVADSGRGGDTQYF	TGCAGCGTTGCTGATAGCGGGAGAGGGGGAGATACGCAGTATTTT
NA	TRBJ2-3	TRBV6-5	NA	CASSKSSRQETQYF	TGTGCCAGCAGTAAGAGTAGTCGGCAGGAGACGCAGTATTTT
NA	TRBJ2-5	TRBV4-3	TRBD2	CASSQGRTSGGAAAKETQYF	TGCGCCAGCAGCCAAGGCCGGACTAGCGGGGGGGCCGCGGCCAAAGAGACCCAGTACTTC
NA	TRBJ2-1	TRBV7-8	NA	CASSMTDYNEQFF	TGTGCCAGCAGCATGACAGATTACAATGAGCAGTTCTTC
NA	TRBJ2-1	TRBV29-1	NA	CSVEMAGTYNEQFF	TGCAGCGTTGAAATGGCGGGGACCTACAATGAGCAGTTCTTC
NA	TRBJ1-3	TRBV29-1	NA	CSVEVVWSGAGNTIYF	TGCAGCGTTGAAGTGGTATGGTCAGGGGCTGGAAACACCATATATTTT
NA	TRBJ2-4	TRBV21-1	NA	CASSKRRGAKNIQYF	TGTGCCAGCAGCAAACGGAGGGGAGCGAAAAACATTCAGTACTTC
NA	TRBJ2-3	TRBV19	TRBD2	CASSFTSGTDTQYF	TGTGCCAGTAGTTTTACTAGCGGTACAGATACGCAGTATTTT
NA	TRBJ1-5	TRBV28	NA	CASIRGTISNQPQHF	TGTGCCAGCATACGGGGGACAATTAGCAATCAGCCCCAGCATTTT
NA	TRBJ2-1	TRBV4-1	NA	CASSQDVATAQFF	TGCGCCAGCAGCCAAGATGTTGCGACTGCGCAGTTCTTC
NA	TRBJ1-6	TRBV28	NA	CASSLGSPLHF	TGTGCCAGCAGTTTGGGTTCACCCCTCCACTTT
once	TRBJ2-7	TRBV5-1	TRBD2	CASSLGTSGRGRSYEQYF	TGCGCCAGCAGCTTGGGGACTAGCGGGAGGGGTAGAAGCTACGAGCAGTACTTC
NA	TRBJ2-5	TRBV5-1	TRBD2	CASSLTSGGQRETQYF	TGCGCCAGCAGCTTGACTAGCGGGGGGCAGAGAGAGACCCAGTACTTC
NA	TRBJ2-7	TRBV7-9	NA	CASQGGNYEQYF	TGTGCCAGCCAAGGAGGGAACTACGAGCAGTACTTC
few	TRBJ2-2	TRBV27	NA	CASSYPNTGELFF	TGTGCCAGCAGTTATCCGAACACCGGGGAGCTGTTTTTT
NA	TRBJ2-7	TRBV4-1	NA	CASSQGQDSYEQYF	TGCGCCAGCAGCCAAGGCCAGGATTCCTACGAGCAGTACTTC
NA	TRBJ1-2	TRBV30	NA	CAWSVGAGLGYTF	TGTGCCTGGAGTGTCGGGGCAGGGTTGGGCTACACCTTC
NA	TRBJ1-3	TRBV11-2	NA	CASSPRQDRNTIYF	TGTGCCAGCAGCCCCCGACAGGATAGAAACACCATATATTTT
NA	TRBJ1-1	TRBV30	TRBD1	CAWSWRGQLNTEAFF	TGTGCCTGGAGTTGGAGGGGGCAATTAAACACTGAAGCTTTCTTT
NA	TRBJ1-4	TRBV6-1	NA	CASLGRTNEKLFF	TGTGCCAGCTTGGGACGGACTAATGAAAAACTGTTTTTT
NA	TRBJ2-5	TRBV7-8	NA	CASLNLGGAPQETQYF	TGTGCCAGCCTCAACCTAGGGGGGGCTCCTCAAGAGACTCAGTACTTC
NA	TRBJ1-5	TRBV19	NA	CASSLTAGQPQHF	TGTGCCAGTAGTCTAACTGCGGGCCAGCCCCAGCATTTT